The following is a T cell receptor beta chain sequence with its context. Its specificity is not known. A junction boundary mismatches the germline segment, possibly from a read error. Looked up from germline, CDR1 is SEHNR and CDR2 is FQNEAQ (reference sequence). The CDR3 loop spans 13 amino acids. Primers: 60 Vbeta forward and 13 Jbeta reverse. The data were produced by immunoSEQ multiplex PCR, yet TCRdb's version contains in-frame clones alone and is incomplete. Among 75,000 to 95,000 clones listed, nearly 70% were seen once. The sample originates from a study of cytomegalovirus exposure and HLA in healthy donors. Whole-study results and caveats: Presence/absence comparisons presumed near-even sequencing depth among donors.

The material sequenced was PBMCs. The chain uses TRBV7-9 and TRBJ1-1; D might be TRBD1 (5 bases). This TCR was sampled from a man aged 45 to 65 in good health and CMV-seronegative. CDR3 in DNA: TGTTCCAGCCAGGGCGTCTCCGGGTCTGAAGCTTTCTTT. Translating it yields CSSQGVSGSEAFF.